One sample yielded the 9 T cell receptor beta chains listed below, sequenced in a study of CD8 T cells in Susac syndrome. Random hexamers were used to reverse transcribe an amount of roughly 0.45 to 1 ug RNA. TCRdb redid the calling of the immunoSEQ multiplex PCR reads with MiXCR, one entry per CDR3 protein. The table has 350,000 to 550,000 distinct CDR3 sequences, 85% to 90% seen once; the top ten hold under 0.15%. The sequencing sample was made of CD8+ T cells from PBMCs. The source of these receptors is a human donor with multiple sclerosis.

This clonotype was observed a handful of times. The chain couples TRBV27 to TRBJ1-1; the D is unclear. V was shortened by 1 base and J by 1 base, with 7 bases between the two germline ends. The germline V gene encodes CDR1 MNHEY and CDR2 SMNVEV (reference sequence). There are 14 residues in the CDR3. In nucleotides, the CDR3 is TGTGCCAGCAGTTTATTGGGTGGGAACACTGAAGCTTTCTTT. Amino acid sequence: CASSLLGGNTEAFF.

This clonotype was detected only once. J is TRBJ2-1 and V is TRBV27; 8 nucleotides line up with TRBD2. The CDR3 has 15 amino acids. Per germline, CDR1 MNHEY and CDR2 SMNVEV (reference sequence). Losses at the gene ends were 3 bases for V and 4 bases for J; bases not matched to a gene: 5. The CDR3 loop reads CASSFTSGIYNEQFF. DNA for the CDR3: TGTGCCAGCAGTTTCACTAGCGGAATTTACAATGAGCAGTTCTTC.

In its sample, this clonotype was seen once. The chain combines TRBV30 with TRBJ2-1; either TRBD1 or TRBD2 may supply D (6 bases each). CDR3 length: 12 amino acids. Germline V gives CDR1 GTSNPN, CDR2 SVGIG (reference sequence). Trimming pared 1 base from V and 15 bases from J, leaving 16 bases between. The CDR3 sequence: CAWSAGGREMFF. In DNA, the CDR3 is TGTGCCTGGAGTGCCGGGGGCCGAGAGATGTTCTTC.

This CDR3 is CASSLSGQGVSYGYTF. Here the CDR3 DNA reads TGTGCCAGTAGTCTATCCGGCCAGGGGGTATCCTATGGCTACACCTTC. This chain links TRBV19 with TRBJ1-2; 7 nucleotides match TRBD1. CDR1 and CDR2 (germline): LNHDA, SQIVND (reference sequence). Trimming took 5 bases from V and 4 from J; bases not matched to a gene: 13. This CDR3 comprises 16 residues. Variable domain in full (rest from reference TRBV19 and TRBJ1-2): DGGITQSPKYLFRKEGQNVTLSCEQNLNHDAMYWYRQDPGQGLRLIYYSQIVNDFQKGDIAEGYSVSREKKESFPLTVTSAQKNPTAFYLCASSLSGQGVSYGYTFGSGTRLTVV.

This clonotype was observed a handful of times. This chain joins TRBV24-1 and TRBJ2-7; D could derive from TRBD1 or TRBD2 (5 bases each). Trimming removed 0 bases at V and 6 bases at J, with 14 bases between. Germline CDR1 is KGHDR and CDR2 is SFDVKD. The length of the CDR3 is 15 residues. The CDR3 protein is CATSDLGQGAAEQYF. CDR3 sequence (DNA): TGTGCCACCAGTGATTTGGGACAAGGAGCGGCCGAGCAGTACTTC.

V usage is TRBV24-1 and J usage is TRBJ2-3; a weak D match, TRBD2 (5 bases). V was trimmed by 1 base and J by 6 bases, leaving 10 bases between them. This CDR3 is built from 14 residues. Germline V gene data show CDR1 as KGHDR and CDR2 as SFDVKD. The CDR3 nucleotides read TGTGCCACCAGTGATTTAGTGACGGGGGATACGCAGTATTTT. This gives the protein CATSDLVTGDTQYF.

This chain joins TRBV5-4 and TRBJ2-1; the D gene could be TRBD1 or TRBD2 (5 bases each). Trimming pared 2 bases from V and 7 bases from J, leaving 7 bases between. Germline V lookup: CDR1 SGHNT, CDR2 YYREEE (reference sequence). The CDR3 spans 12 residues. The CDR3: CASSFGANEQFF. Written as DNA, the CDR3 is TGTGCCAGCAGCTTCGGGGCGAATGAGCAGTTCTTC.

This chain uses TRBV6-1 with TRBJ2-3; D not certain. CDR1 and CDR2 (germline): MNHNS, SASEGT. The CDR3 sequence is 16 residues long. The ends were cut back, 1 base at V and 1 base at J, with 12 bases in the middle. The CDR3 reads CASSEVVGVGTDTQYF. DNA for the CDR3: TGTGCCAGCAGTGAAGTTGTCGGAGTTGGCACAGATACGCAGTATTTT.

The V call is TRBV13, the J call TRBJ2-5; D call uncertain. CDR1 is PRHDT, CDR2 FYEKMQ, per germline (reference sequence). V was cut by 3 bases and J by 5 bases, with 7 bases left in between. The CDR3 is made up of 12 amino acids. For the CDR3, the DNA is TGTGCCAGCAGCTTGTACTGGGAGACCCAGTACTTC. It codes for CASSLYWETQYF.